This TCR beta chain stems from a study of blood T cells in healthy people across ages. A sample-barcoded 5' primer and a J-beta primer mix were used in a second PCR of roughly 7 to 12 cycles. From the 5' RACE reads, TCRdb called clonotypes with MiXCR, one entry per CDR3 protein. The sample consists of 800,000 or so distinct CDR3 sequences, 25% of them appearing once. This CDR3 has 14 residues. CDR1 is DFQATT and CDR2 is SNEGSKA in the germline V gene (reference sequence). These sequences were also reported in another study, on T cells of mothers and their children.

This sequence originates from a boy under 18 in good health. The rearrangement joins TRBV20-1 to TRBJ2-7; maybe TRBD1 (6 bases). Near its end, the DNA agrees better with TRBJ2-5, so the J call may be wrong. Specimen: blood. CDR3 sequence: CSARARGRRETQYF. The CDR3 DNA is TGCAGTGCTAGAGCTAGGGGGAGACGAGAGACCCAGTACTTC.